This TCR beta chain originates from a study of blood T cell repertoires in COVID-19. Only in-frame clones appear in the TCRdb table, and some are missing; sequencing was by immunoSEQ multiplex PCR. This table has some 87,000 clones, around 90% appearing once. The source material was peripheral blood. This sequence originates from a woman aged 70-85 years with acute or convalescent COVID-19.

CDR3 loop: CAWYLSSTIYF. CDR3 in DNA: TGTGCCTGGTACCTATCTTCGACCATATATTTT. This chain uses TRBV30 with TRBJ1-3; D gene uncertain. With 5 bases removed from V and 10 bases from J, the gap between germline ends came to 12 bases. Germline CDR1 GTSNPN, CDR2 SVGIG (reference sequence). The CDR3 extends over 11 amino acids.